This TCR beta chain derives from a study of blood T cell repertoires in COVID-19. The CDR3 loop spans 11 amino acids. Trimming pared 5 bases from V and 3 bases from J, leaving 4 bases between. Germline CDR1 LGHNT, CDR2 FRNRAP. The study counted Cohort 3 donors as recovered given two negative PCRs, clearance, or symptom resolution. Only in-frame clones appear in the TCRdb table, and some are missing; sequencing was by immunoSEQ multiplex PCR. Of about 130,000 clones detected, around four fifths appear once; the ten largest clones hold approximately 20%. Specimen: PBMCs or T cells enriched from blood (not recorded which). The sequence was obtained from a man aged 25-45 years who had recovered from COVID-19. The chain employs TRBV12-5 and TRBJ2-5; D call uncertain. Written as DNA, the CDR3 is TGTGCTAGTGGTCTTAAAGAGACCCAGTACTTC. Protein sequence: CASGLKETQYF.